One sample yielded the 16 T cell receptor beta chains listed below, sequenced in a study of OX40 agonist ivuxolimab in advanced cancers. TCRdb keeps only in-frame clones here, not all; method: immunoSEQ multiplex PCR. The table lists tens of thousands of clones, 65% to 90% of them singletons. Specimen: CD4+ or CD8+ T cells sorted from blood, collected in a trial of the OX40 agonist ivuxolimab. These receptors were obtained from an adult with an advanced solid tumor such as melanoma, head and neck, liver or kidney cancer.

This clone was recorded many times. The gene calls are TRBV27 and TRBJ2-1, with D possibly TRBD2 on 6 matching bases. V lost 3 bases to trimming and J lost 8 bases, with 11 bases between them. Germline CDR1 MNHEY, CDR2 SMNVEV (reference sequence). The CDR3 spans 13 residues. The CDR3 loop reads CASSLGGFDEQFF. The CDR3 DNA follows: TGTGCCAGCAGTTTGGGAGGTTTCGATGAGCAGTTCTTC.

The CDR3 here is CSVTRTGTDTQYF. As DNA, the CDR3 is TGCAGCGTCACAAGGACCGGCACAGATACGCAGTATTTT. This chain uses TRBV29-1 with TRBJ2-3, with unresolved D. CDR1 and CDR2 from the germline V gene are SQVTM and ANQGSEA. Trimming stripped 6 bases from V and 1 base from J, with 11 bases between. CDR3 length: 13 amino acids.

The chain is built from TRBV4-1 and TRBJ1-1; TRBD1 is a possible D gene (6 bases). The germline V and J ends were trimmed by 4 bases and 3 bases, with 9 bases remaining between them. The CDR3 runs 13 residues. Germline CDR1 reads MGHRA; CDR2 reads YSYEKL. CDR3 sequence (DNA): TGCGCCAGCAGCCCCGGGGGGCACACTGAAGCTTTCTTT. As protein: CASSPGGHTEAFF.

This clone has a single count. The J gene is TRBJ1-6, the V gene TRBV5-4; D uncertain. The CDR3 extends over 12 amino acids. Germline V gene sequence: CDR1 SGHNT, CDR2 YYREEE (reference sequence). V was cut by 0 bases and J by 9 bases, with 4 bases left in between. The CDR3 sequence is CASSLGSSPLHF. As DNA, the CDR3 is TGTGCCAGCAGCTTGGGGAGTTCACCCCTCCACTTT.

This chain connects TRBV9 to TRBJ2-4; 9 bases map to TRBD1. The CDR3 sequence is 14 residues long. Germline assignment: CDR1 SGDLS and CDR2 YYNGEE. V trimming: 3 bases; J trimming: 6 bases; junction bases outside the gene matches: 4. The CDR3 bases are TGTGCCAGCAGCGAGTGGGACAGGGCAAACATTCAGTACTTC. It yields the protein CASSEWDRANIQYF.

This chain connects TRBV2 to TRBJ1-1, with 7 positions matching TRBD1. Germline lookup yields CDR1 SNHLY and CDR2 FYNNEI. The CDR3 length is 14 residues. With 1 base clipped from V and 7 bases from J, the junction kept 6 bases outside the gene matches. CDR3 bases: TGTGCCAGCAGTGAAGAAGGGGGCGGGGTTGAAGCTTTCTTT. It specifies CASSEEGGGVEAFF. Combining the CDR3 with reference TRBV2 and TRBJ1-1 gives the whole variable domain EPEVTQTPSHQVTQMGQEVILRCVPISNHLYFYWYRQILGQKVEFLVSFYNNEISEKSEIFDDQFSVERPDGSNFTLKIRSTKLEDSAMYFCASSEEGGGVEAFFGQGTRLTVV.

The DNA for the CDR3 is TGTGCCAGCAGCTCTCGAGGTAGTGTCACGAACACTGAAGCTTTCTTT. It encodes CASSSRGSVTNTEAFF. V gene TRBV2 combines with J gene TRBJ1-1; the D is unclear. V was shortened by 6 bases and J by 1 base, with 18 bases between the two germline ends. CDR3 length: 16 residues. Per germline, CDR1 SNHLY and CDR2 FYNNEI. The full variable domain, its missing parts supplied by reference TRBV2 and TRBJ1-1, is EPEVTQTPSHQVTQMGQEVILRCVPISNHLYFYWYRQILGQKVEFLVSFYNNEISEKSEIFDDQFSVERPDGSNFTLKIRSTKLEDSAMYFCASSSRGSVTNTEAFFGQGTRLTVV.

The chain couples TRBV2 to TRBJ2-5, with TRBD1 identical over 11 bases. The V gene's germline CDR1 is SNHLY and CDR2 FYNNEI. This CDR3 comprises 15 residues. V gave up 3 bases and J gave up 5 bases; unmatched junction bases: 5. This chain's CDR3 is CASSEGQGVVETQYF. The CDR3 DNA reads as TGTGCCAGCAGTGAGGGACAGGGGGTGGTGGAGACCCAGTACTTC.

V gene TRBV5-6 combines with J gene TRBJ1-1; 7 positions match TRBD1. With V trimmed by 2 bases and J by 1 base, 2 bases remained unmatched. The CDR3 is made up of 14 amino acids. Germline-derived CDR1 and CDR2 are SGHDT and YYEEEE. CDR3 DNA: TGTGCCAGCAGCTTTTACAGGGGGAACACTGAAGCTTTCTTT. It encodes CASSFYRGNTEAFF.

The chain links TRBV19 to TRBJ2-1, with 11 bases that match TRBD2. The germline gives CDR1 LNHDA, CDR2 SQIVND (reference sequence). V lost 1 base and J lost 6; bases outside the gene matches: 2. The CDR3 is 15 amino acids. The CDR3, as DNA: TGTGCCAGTAGTATAGTTACTAGCGGGAGCAATGAGCAGTTCTTC. As protein: CASSIVTSGSNEQFF.

Sample share makes this clone medium-sized. V gene TRBV6-1 combines with J gene TRBJ1-6; D is perhaps TRBD1 (5 bases). There are 19 residues in the CDR3. Germline CDR1 MNHNS, CDR2 SASEGT. The V end lost 0 bases, the J end lost 0 bases, and 15 bases lay between the germline ends. The CDR3 DNA is TGTGCCAGCAGTGAAGCGCAGGGACCCTTAGGCTCCTATAATTCACCCCTCCACTTT. This translates into CASSEAQGPLGSYNSPLHF.

The chain recombines TRBV5-4 with TRBJ2-5; D is unresolved. V shed 2 bases and J shed 3 bases, with 5 bases lying between them. The germline V gene has CDR1 SGHNT and CDR2 YYREEE (reference sequence). The CDR3 is 12 amino acids. The CDR3 spells CASSFQEETQYF. CDR3 nucleotides: TGTGCCAGCAGCTTTCAGGAAGAGACCCAGTACTTC.

The chain joins TRBV2 to TRBJ2-3; TRBD1 agrees at 7 bases. Germline-derived CDR1 and CDR2 are SNHLY and FYNNEI. With 8 bases clipped from V and 6 bases from J, the junction kept 8 bases outside the gene matches. This CDR3 contains 13 residues. The CDR3 DNA reads TGTGCCAGCCCCGACAGGGAGCTCGATACGCAGTATTTT. It is translated as CASPDRELDTQYF.

Only a few counts were recorded for this clone. The gene calls are TRBV5-6 and TRBJ2-3; D is perhaps TRBD2 (6 bases). Germline assignment: CDR1 SGHDT and CDR2 YYEEEE. The CDR3 consists of 13 residues. The V end lost 4 bases, the J end lost 5 bases, and 11 bases lay between the germline ends. The CDR3 is CASSPVGGDTQYF. In DNA, the CDR3 is TGTGCCAGCAGCCCGGTGGGGGGAGATACGCAGTATTTT.

The count of this clone is one. The chain has TRBV5-5 and TRBJ1-1, with 9 bases aligning to TRBD1. The CDR3 is 13 amino acids. Germline trimming cut 0 bases from V and 6 bases from J; bases unmatched to any gene: 0. Germline-derived CDR1 and CDR2 are SGHKS and YYEKEE (reference sequence). The CDR3 here is CASSLGTGAEAFF. Written as DNA, the CDR3 is TGTGCCAGCAGCTTGGGGACAGGGGCTGAAGCTTTCTTT.

The rearrangement joins TRBV5-4 to TRBJ2-7; TRBD1 matches 10 bases. The CDR3 is 15 amino acids. J gave up 3 bases and V 3 bases, and 6 bases lay outside the gene matches. Germline V lookup: CDR1 SGHNT, CDR2 YYREEE (reference sequence). CDR3 nucleotide sequence: TGTGCCAGCAGCTGGGTGACAGGGGGCTTCTACGAGCAGTACTTC. This sequence encodes CASSWVTGGFYEQYF.